This TCR beta chain comes out of a study of blood T cell repertoires in COVID-19. TCRdb keeps only in-frame clones here, not all; method: immunoSEQ multiplex PCR. Of 470,000 or so clones listed, about 85% are singletons. The cohort comprised adults aged roughly 18 to 90 years residing in under 25 US areas. The CDR3 totals 14 residues. V dropped 3 bases and J dropped 2; count of bases not matched to a gene: 4. The germline gives CDR1 SGHDT, CDR2 YYEEEE. The rearrangement links TRBV5-6 to TRBJ2-7; 8 bases map to TRBD1. This sequence originates from a woman aged 18-29 years with acute COVID-19. The source material was PBMCs or T cells enriched from blood (not recorded which). The CDR3 sequence: CASSWGTGTYEQYF. CDR3 bases: TGTGCCAGCAGCTGGGGGACAGGCACCTACGAGCAGTACTTC.